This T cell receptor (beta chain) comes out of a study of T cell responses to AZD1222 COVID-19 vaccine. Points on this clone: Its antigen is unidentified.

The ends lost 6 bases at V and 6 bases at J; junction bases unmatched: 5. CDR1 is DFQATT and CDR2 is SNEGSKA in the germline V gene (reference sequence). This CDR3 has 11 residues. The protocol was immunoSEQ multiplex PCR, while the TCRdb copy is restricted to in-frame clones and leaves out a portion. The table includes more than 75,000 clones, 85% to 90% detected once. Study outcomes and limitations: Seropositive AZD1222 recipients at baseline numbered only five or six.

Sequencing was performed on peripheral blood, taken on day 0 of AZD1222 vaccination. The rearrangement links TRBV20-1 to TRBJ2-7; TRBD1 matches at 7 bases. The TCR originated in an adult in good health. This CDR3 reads CSASPGGEQYF. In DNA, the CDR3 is TGCAGTGCCAGCCCAGGGGGCGAGCAGTACTTC.